This is a list of T cell receptor beta chains from one sample in a study of blood T cell repertoires in COVID-19. Assay used: immunoSEQ multiplex PCR; TCRdb lists only in-frame clones, some missing. The sample has roughly 340,000 clones; about 89% are singletons. Material for sequencing was peripheral blood. The source is a woman in her forties or fifties with COVID-19, enrolled during active disease. The CDR3 runs from the conserved cysteine through the conserved F or W. D genes are given only for firm matches. Clone size, where shown, is once, few, many, or a class for clones that have expanded.

v_gene: TRBV2
abundance: .
d_gene: .
j_gene: TRBJ2-7
CDR3nt: TGTGCCAGCAGTCCGACAAGTAACGAGCAGTACTTC
CDR3aa: CASSPTSNEQYF

v_gene: TRBV4-3
abundance: once
d_gene: TRBD1
j_gene: TRBJ2-2
CDR3nt: TGCGCCAGCAGCCATCTGACAGGGACGGACACCGGGGAGCTGTTTTTT
CDR3aa: CASSHLTGTDTGELFF

v_gene: TRBV7-3
abundance: .
d_gene: .
j_gene: TRBJ2-2
CDR3nt: TGTGCCAGCAGCTTAAATAGCGGCTCGAACACCGGGGAGCTGTTTTTT
CDR3aa: CASSLNSGSNTGELFF

v_gene: TRBV14
abundance: .
d_gene: TRBD1
j_gene: TRBJ2-1
CDR3nt: TGTGCCAGCAGCCGTCAGACAGGGGGGCCTGAGCAGTTCTTC
CDR3aa: CASSRQTGGPEQFF

v_gene: TRBV27
abundance: .
d_gene: TRBD1
j_gene: TRBJ2-1
CDR3nt: TGTGCCAGCAGTTTATCCCTTGGGACAGGAGGCAGGAATGAGCAGTTCTTC
CDR3aa: CASSLSLGTGGRNEQFF

v_gene: TRBV3-1/TRBV3-2
abundance: few
d_gene: .
j_gene: TRBJ2-1
CDR3nt: TGTGCCAGCAGCCCACTAGCCTACAATGAGCAGTTCTTC
CDR3aa: CASSPLAYNEQFF

v_gene: TRBV5-1
abundance: .
d_gene: .
j_gene: TRBJ2-3
CDR3nt: TGCGCCAGCAGCTTGGTAGTAGCGAGATTCACAGATACGCAGTATTTT
CDR3aa: CASSLVVARFTDTQYF

v_gene: TRBV6-6
abundance: .
d_gene: .
j_gene: TRBJ2-7
CDR3nt: TGTGCCAGCAGTCACCCACGAGCGGATTCCTACGAGCAGTACTTC
CDR3aa: CASSHPRADSYEQYF

v_gene: TRBV6-5
abundance: .
d_gene: TRBD1
j_gene: TRBJ2-3
CDR3nt: TGTGCCAGCACCAGACAGGGGGCTGACACAGATACGCAGTATTTT
CDR3aa: CASTRQGADTDTQYF

v_gene: TRBV9
abundance: .
d_gene: .
j_gene: TRBJ2-3
CDR3nt: TGTGCCAGCAGCGTAGCGGGGGACACAGATACGCAGTATTTT
CDR3aa: CASSVAGDTDTQYF

v_gene: TRBV11-2
abundance: .
d_gene: .
j_gene: TRBJ1-1
CDR3nt: TGTGCCAGCAGACCCCGACAGGCTTCGAACACTGAAGCTTTCTTT
CDR3aa: CASRPRQASNTEAFF

v_gene: TRBV7-9
abundance: .
d_gene: .
j_gene: TRBJ2-6
CDR3nt: TGTGCCAGCAGCTTCGTCAGGGCTGGGGCCAACGTCCTGACTTTC
CDR3aa: CASSFVRAGANVLTF

v_gene: TRBV19
abundance: once
d_gene: TRBD1
j_gene: TRBJ1-1
CDR3nt: TGTGCCAGTAGTGAGCAGGGGGCTACTGAAGCTTTCTTT
CDR3aa: CASSEQGATEAFF

v_gene: TRBV7-6
abundance: .
d_gene: TRBD1
j_gene: TRBJ2-1
CDR3nt: TGTGCCAGCAGCCTAAGGGGGACAGGGGTCTACAATGAGCAGTTCTTC
CDR3aa: CASSLRGTGVYNEQFF

v_gene: TRBV7-6
abundance: .
d_gene: .
j_gene: TRBJ1-5
CDR3nt: TGTGCCAGCAGCTTGGCCAGTTATAGCAATCAGCCCCAGCATTTT
CDR3aa: CASSLASYSNQPQHF

v_gene: TRBV2
abundance: .
d_gene: TRBD1
j_gene: TRBJ1-2
CDR3nt: TGTGCCAGCAGTGCCTTAGGGACAGGGGTTAACTATGGCTACACCTTC
CDR3aa: CASSALGTGVNYGYTF

v_gene: TRBV19
abundance: .
d_gene: .
j_gene: TRBJ1-1
CDR3nt: TGTGCCAGTAGTATAGACGGCGGAACTGAAGCTTTCTTT
CDR3aa: CASSIDGGTEAFF

v_gene: TRBV6-6
abundance: .
d_gene: TRBD2
j_gene: TRBJ2-7
CDR3nt: TGTGCCAGCGTTGCGGGAGGGCACTCCTACGAGCAGTACTTC
CDR3aa: CASVAGGHSYEQYF

v_gene: TRBV18
abundance: .
d_gene: TRBD1
j_gene: TRBJ2-3
CDR3nt: TGTGCCAGCTCACTGGACAGGGGGAAGTATTTT
CDR3aa: CASSLDRGKYF

v_gene: TRBV18
abundance: .
d_gene: TRBD1
j_gene: TRBJ1-2
CDR3nt: TGTGCCAGCTCACCTAACGACAGGGGGAATGGCTACACCTTC
CDR3aa: CASSPNDRGNGYTF

v_gene: TRBV7-8
abundance: .
d_gene: .
j_gene: TRBJ2-7
CDR3nt: TGTGCCAGCAGCCCCCGAGCAAGGGGAGGCTACGAGCAGTACTTC
CDR3aa: CASSPRARGGYEQYF

v_gene: TRBV7-2
abundance: once
d_gene: .
j_gene: TRBJ1-1
CDR3nt: TGTGCCAGCAGCCCGAATGTGGGCAGATCGAACACTGAAGCTTTCTTT
CDR3aa: CASSPNVGRSNTEAFF

v_gene: TRBV28
abundance: .
d_gene: .
j_gene: TRBJ1-1
CDR3nt: TGTGCCAGCACCGGAGCGGGGGCACCTCGAGCTTTCTTT
CDR3aa: CASTGAGAPRAFF

v_gene: TRBV6-5
abundance: .
d_gene: TRBD1
j_gene: TRBJ1-2
CDR3nt: TGTGCCAGCAGCCCCGGGACAGGGAGTAACTATGGCTACACCTTC
CDR3aa: CASSPGTGSNYGYTF

v_gene: TRBV21-1
abundance: .
d_gene: .
j_gene: TRBJ2-7
CDR3nt: TGTGCCAGCAACCCAACAGTTTTCGCAAACTACGAGCAGTACTTC
CDR3aa: CASNPTVFANYEQYF

v_gene: TRBV6-6
abundance: .
d_gene: TRBD1
j_gene: TRBJ1-5
CDR3nt: TGTGCCAGCAGTAACGGACAGGGCCCTAATCAGCCCCAGCATTTT
CDR3aa: CASSNGQGPNQPQHF

v_gene: TRBV3-1/TRBV3-2
abundance: .
d_gene: .
j_gene: TRBJ1-4
CDR3nt: TGTGCCAGCAGCCGGACGGGATTTCGAGGGGAAAAACTGTTTTTT
CDR3aa: CASSRTGFRGEKLFF

v_gene: TRBV30
abundance: few
d_gene: TRBD1
j_gene: TRBJ1-1
CDR3nt: TGTGCCTGGAGTCCGTTCGGGCGCGGACAGGGCACTGAAGCTTTCTTT
CDR3aa: CAWSPFGRGQGTEAFF

v_gene: TRBV5-1
abundance: .
d_gene: .
j_gene: TRBJ2-7
CDR3nt: TGCGCCAGCAGCCCTGACTTTCAGACCCTACGCGAGCAGTACTTC
CDR3aa: CASSPDFQTLREQYF

v_gene: TRBV5-6
abundance: .
d_gene: .
j_gene: TRBJ1-6
CDR3nt: TGTGCCAGCAGCCTGAATGCCTGGGCGAGGGATTCACCCCTCCACTTT
CDR3aa: CASSLNAWARDSPLHF

v_gene: TRBV27
abundance: .
d_gene: TRBD2
j_gene: TRBJ2-3
CDR3nt: TGTGCCAGCAAGACCTTCCAGGCGGGGGGTCAGACGCAGTATTTT
CDR3aa: CASKTFQAGGQTQYF

v_gene: TRBV19
abundance: .
d_gene: TRBD1
j_gene: TRBJ1-5
CDR3nt: TGTGCCAGTAGTACAATGACAGGGAACAATCAGCCCCAGCATTTT
CDR3aa: CASSTMTGNNQPQHF

v_gene: TRBV7-2
abundance: .
d_gene: .
j_gene: TRBJ2-5
CDR3nt: TGTGCCAGCAGCCGTAGTCGACGGGGGTTAGGAGAGACCCAGTACTTC
CDR3aa: CASSRSRRGLGETQYF